This TCR beta chain was captured by sequencing in a study of early T cells in non-severe SARS-CoV-2 infection. CDR1 SGDLS and CDR2 YYNGEE come from the germline V gene. The CDR3 runs to 13 residues. Trimming left V 0 bases short and J 6 bases short, with 8 bases between. TCRdb passed the 5' RACE reads through MiXCR, listing each CDR3 protein once. The repertoire includes fewer than 65,000 distinct CDR3 sequences, under 11% of them detected once, and 4.5% sits in the top ten. This clonotype was recorded a few times. V gene TRBV9 combines with J gene TRBJ2-3; unclear D gene. The clonotype was recovered from an adult who was a healthcare worker with PCR-confirmed SARS-CoV-2 infection or an uninfected control (not recorded which). The sequenced sample consisted of whole blood. CDR3 amino acids: CASSVGLLDTQYF. As DNA, the CDR3 is TGTGCCAGCAGCGTAGGGCTCTTGGATACGCAGTATTTT.